This TCR beta chain was recovered during a study of neoadjuvant anti-PD-1 for oral cavity cancer. TCRdb's table, derived via immunoSEQ multiplex PCR, lists solely in-frame clones and lacks some. Among over 6,500 clones listed, around 77% were seen once. Patients had newly diagnosed, untreated stage II-IVA oral cavity squamous cell carcinoma. The CDR3 runs 14 residues. Trimming at V came to 7 bases and at J to 6 bases, leaving 7 bases not matched to a gene. Germline values: CDR1 SGHRS, CDR2 YFSETQ. Sequencing was performed on PBMCs, taken before nivolumab (anti-PD-1) treatment. This TCR was sampled from a person between 40 and 85 years old with oral cavity squamous cell carcinoma. The chain carries TRBV5-1 and TRBJ2-1; TRBD2 aligns across 10 bases. The CDR3: CASCIAGGVNEQFF. The CDR3 region has the DNA TGCGCCAGCTGCATAGCGGGGGGAGTCAATGAGCAGTTCTTC.